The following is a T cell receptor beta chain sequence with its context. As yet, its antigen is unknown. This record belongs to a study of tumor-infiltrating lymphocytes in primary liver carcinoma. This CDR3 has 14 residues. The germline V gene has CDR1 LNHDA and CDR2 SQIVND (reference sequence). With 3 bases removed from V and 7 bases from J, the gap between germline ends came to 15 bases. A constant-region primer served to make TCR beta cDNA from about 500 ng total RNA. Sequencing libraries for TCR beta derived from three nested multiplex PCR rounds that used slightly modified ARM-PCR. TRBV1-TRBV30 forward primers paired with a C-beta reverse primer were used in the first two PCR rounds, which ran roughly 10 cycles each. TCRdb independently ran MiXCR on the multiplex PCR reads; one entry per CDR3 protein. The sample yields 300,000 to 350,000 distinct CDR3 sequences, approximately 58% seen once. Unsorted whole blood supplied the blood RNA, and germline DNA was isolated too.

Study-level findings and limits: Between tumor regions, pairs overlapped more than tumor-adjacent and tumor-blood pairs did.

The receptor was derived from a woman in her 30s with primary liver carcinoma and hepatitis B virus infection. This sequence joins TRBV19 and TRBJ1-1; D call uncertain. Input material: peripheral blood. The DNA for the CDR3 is TGTGCCAGTAGTATGTCTGGCCTCTCGGGTGAAGCTTTCTTT. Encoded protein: CASSMSGLSGEAFF.